This entry lists 3 T cell receptor beta chains sequenced from one sample in a study of shared clonotypes between healthy human individuals (dated by TCRdb to about 2020). Libraries were made using the immunoSEQ multiplex PCR assay. TCRdb obtained this table from immuneACCESS and retained in-frame rearrangements with V and J assigned. These tables miss some clones; where compared with another copy, unresolved V genes account for less than half of the shortfall, and the remainder is unexplained. The sample table records approximately 940,000 clones; 76% of these occur just once. The ten largest clones represent around 1.4% of the sample. Input material: memory CD4+ T cells sorted from blood. Taken with the paper, the label for cell subset or site translates to: CD45RA-negative fraction. These receptors all come from a young man in good health.

The chain couples TRBV14 to TRBJ1-1; the match to TRBD1 covers 7 bases. Germline V gene lookup returns CDR1 SGHDN and CDR2 FVKESK. The CDR3 totals 14 residues. The J segment lost 4 bases and the V segment lost 6 bases, leaving 8 bases of the junction unmatched. CDR3 amino acids: CASRETGSGTEAFF. DNA for the CDR3: TGTGCCAGCAGGGAGACAGGGTCGGGCACTGAAGCTTTCTTT.

The chain carries TRBV28 and TRBJ1-4, with D unresolved. Germline lookup yields CDR1 MDHEN and CDR2 SYDVKM. There are 14 residues in the CDR3. V was trimmed by 2 bases and J by 8 bases, leaving 12 bases between them. The CDR3 is CASSLGVQGEKLFF. Here the CDR3 DNA reads TGTGCCAGCAGTTTAGGGGTACAAGGCGAAAAACTGTTTTTT.

The J gene is TRBJ1-2, the V gene TRBV5-4, with 7 bases identical to TRBD1. V dropped 5 bases and J dropped 7; count of bases not matched to a gene: 11. CDR1 is SGHNT and CDR2 is YYREEE in the germline V gene (reference sequence). The CDR3 length is 14 residues. This chain's CDR3 is CASRLTQGIGGYTF. For the CDR3, the DNA is TGTGCCAGCAGGTTAACACAGGGGATTGGTGGCTACACCTTC.